This T cell receptor (beta chain) was sequenced for a study of blood T cell repertoires in COVID-19. Study information: Collection of acute and convalescent COVID-19 samples took place in the United States, Italy and Spain. In each case, the material was cDNA or gDNA derived from T cells, B-cell-depleted T cells, or PBMCs.

This clone occurred a few times. Authors' analysis steps: Quantification of nucleated cells was approximated via reference gene primer amplification. Generated by immunoSEQ multiplex PCR, the TCRdb table keeps only in-frame clones and is missing some. From that table come the V and J calls and clone size; the DNA was used to work out D and trimming. The sample yields 150,000 or so clones, about 86% seen once. Germline values: CDR1 LNHDA, CDR2 SQIVND (reference sequence). This CDR3 has 16 residues. The V and J ends lost 1 base and 3 bases respectively, with 13 bases between them. The source material was peripheral blood. The rearrangement joins TRBV19 to TRBJ2-1; maybe TRBD2 (5 bases). The TCR comes from a woman aged 55-75 years with acute or convalescent COVID-19. CDR3: CASSIVYSGNYNEQFF. CDR3 DNA sequence: TGTGCCAGTAGTATAGTTTACTCCGGGAACTACAATGAGCAGTTCTTC.